Reported below is one T cell receptor (beta chain). The data are from a study of control samples from healthy donors and cancer patients. The V and J ends lost 0 bases and 4 bases respectively, with 11 bases between them. The germline V gene has CDR1 GTSNPN and CDR2 SVGIG (reference sequence). This CDR3 spans 14 amino acids. Profiling relied on immunoSEQ multiplex PCR, and the TCRdb table lists in-frame clones only, not all of them. The sample contains some 130,000 clones, 92% of which appear only once. Sequencing was performed on blood. The rearrangement joins TRBV30 to TRBJ2-3, with D perhaps matching TRBD2 (6 bases). This sequence originates from a woman between 50 and 59 years old in good health. In DNA form, the CDR3 reads TGTGCCTGGAGTGTAGGCGGGGTCGCAGATACGCAGTATTTT. Protein: CAWSVGGVADTQYF. Full variable domain (outside the CDR3, taken from reference TRBV30 and TRBJ2-3): SQTIHQWPATLVQPVGSPLSLECTVEGTSNPNLYWYRQAAGRGLQLLFYSVGIGQISSEVPQNLSASRPQDRQFILSSKKLLLSDSGFYLCAWSVGGVADTQYFGPGTRLTVL.